This paragraph reports one TCR beta chain. Its antigen is unknown. This entry belongs to a study of shared clonotypes between healthy human individuals. Whole-study findings and limits: A handful of donors shared around 5.1% of their naive CD4 clonotypes. Generally, naive subsets came out with larger estimated richness than memory subsets.

The donor cohort consisted entirely of Caucasian adults residing in Nashville, Tennessee. Some clones are missing from TCRdb's copy, which holds only in-frame ones; the method was immunoSEQ multiplex PCR. Among under 600,000 clones, about 96% were seen once, and the ten largest hold around 0.057%. The sample was naive CD4+ T cells sorted from blood. Subset defined: CD45RA+ positively selected. The origin of this receptor is a woman between 25 and 40 years old in good health.

CDR3 coding DNA: TGTGCCAGCAGCGTACGGGGCGGGAGGGCCGAAGAGACCCAGTACTTC. Amino acids: CASSVRGGRAEETQYF. This chain joins TRBV9 and TRBJ2-5, with 9 positions matching TRBD2. In germline, CDR1 is SGDLS, CDR2 YYNGEE. The ends lost 1 base at V and 3 bases at J; junction bases unmatched: 7. The CDR3 spans 16 residues.